This paragraph reports one T cell receptor beta chain. Original processing notes: Reference gene primer amplification gave nucleated cell count estimates. Here immunoSEQ multiplex PCR was the method, and the copy in TCRdb shows in-frame clones only, minus some. Clone size and V and J calls were adopted from that table, with D and trimming inferred from the DNA. The sample has around 300,000 clones, 75% to 90% seen once. The data derive from a study of blood T cell repertoires in COVID-19. Study-wide background: Donors in the United States, Italy and Spain gave samples during acute or convalescent COVID-19. PBMCs, B-cell-depleted T cells, or T cells provided the cDNA or gDNA that made up the material.

Per germline, CDR1 SNHLY and CDR2 FYNNEI. V gave up 1 base and J gave up 8 bases, with 18 bases separating them. The CDR3 covers 16 residues. The receptor was derived from a young woman who had recovered from COVID-19. The sequencing sample was made of PBMCs or T cells enriched from blood (not recorded which). V and J are TRBV2 and TRBJ2-1, with D tentatively TRBD2 (6 bases). CDR3 sequence (DNA): TGTGCCAGCAGTGAAGGACGAAGGACTACCGTCGATGAGCAGTTCTTC. It encodes CASSEGRRTTVDEQFF.